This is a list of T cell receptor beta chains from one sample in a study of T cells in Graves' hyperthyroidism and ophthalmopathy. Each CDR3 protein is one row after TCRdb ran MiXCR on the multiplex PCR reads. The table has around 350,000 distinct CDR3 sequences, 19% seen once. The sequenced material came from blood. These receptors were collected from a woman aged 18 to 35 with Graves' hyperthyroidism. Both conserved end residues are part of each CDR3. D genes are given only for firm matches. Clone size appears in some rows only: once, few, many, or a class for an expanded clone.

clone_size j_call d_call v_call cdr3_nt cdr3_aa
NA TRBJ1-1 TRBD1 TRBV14 TGTGCCAGCAGCCAAATGGGACAGGGTGAAGCTTTCTTT CASSQMGQGEAFF
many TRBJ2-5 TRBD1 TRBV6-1 TGTGCCAGCAGTGAATGGATAACGACAGGGCCGAAGATTCAAGAGACCCAGTACTTC CASSEWITTGPKIQETQYF
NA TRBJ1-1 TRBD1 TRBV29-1 TGCAGCGCCGAGAGTGACAGGGGGACTGAAGCTTTCTTT CSAESDRGTEAFF
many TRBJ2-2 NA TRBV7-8 TGTGCCAGCAGCCTCCGGGACGGGGGCACGGGGGAGCTGTTTTTT CASSLRDGGTGELFF
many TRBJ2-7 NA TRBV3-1 TGTGCCAGCAGCCACGCCCGGACACTGAGAACCTACGAGCAGTACTTC CASSHARTLRTYEQYF
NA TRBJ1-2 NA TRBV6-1 TGTGCCAGCACCCCAGGGAGGGGGATCCGGGACTATGGCTACACCTTC CASTPGRGIRDYGYTF
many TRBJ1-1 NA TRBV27 TGTGCCAGCAGTCAGCGACCCGTGAACACTGAAGCTTTCTTT CASSQRPVNTEAFF
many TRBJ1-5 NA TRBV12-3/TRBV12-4 TGTGCCAGCAGTTTGATCGGGGGTCAGCATTTT CASSLIGGQHF
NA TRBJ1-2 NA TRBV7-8 TGTGCCAGCAGCTTTGGTGCAGGCGGGGACTATGGCTACACCTTC CASSFGAGGDYGYTF
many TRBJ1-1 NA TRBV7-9 TGTGCCAGCAGCATCGGGCGGCAGAACACTGAAGCTTTCTTT CASSIGRQNTEAFF
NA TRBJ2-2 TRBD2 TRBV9 TGTGCCAGCAGCGTAGCGGCTAGCGGGCACACCGGGGAGCTGTTTTTT CASSVAASGHTGELFF
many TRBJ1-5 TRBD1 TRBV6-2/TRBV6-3 TGTGCCAGCAGATCACTACGGACAGGGTGGGATCAGCCCCAGCATTTT CASRSLRTGWDQPQHF
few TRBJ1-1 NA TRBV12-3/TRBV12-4 TGTGCCAGCAGTCGCCAGGGATACACTGAAGCTTGCTTT CASSRQGYTEACF
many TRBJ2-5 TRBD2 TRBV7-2 TGTGCCAGCAGCTTAGTTCCTAGCGGGGGAGAGACCCAGTACTTC CASSLVPSGGETQYF
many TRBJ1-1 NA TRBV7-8 TGTGCCAGCAGCTTGGATCGGACTGAAGCTTTCTTT CASSLDRTEAFF